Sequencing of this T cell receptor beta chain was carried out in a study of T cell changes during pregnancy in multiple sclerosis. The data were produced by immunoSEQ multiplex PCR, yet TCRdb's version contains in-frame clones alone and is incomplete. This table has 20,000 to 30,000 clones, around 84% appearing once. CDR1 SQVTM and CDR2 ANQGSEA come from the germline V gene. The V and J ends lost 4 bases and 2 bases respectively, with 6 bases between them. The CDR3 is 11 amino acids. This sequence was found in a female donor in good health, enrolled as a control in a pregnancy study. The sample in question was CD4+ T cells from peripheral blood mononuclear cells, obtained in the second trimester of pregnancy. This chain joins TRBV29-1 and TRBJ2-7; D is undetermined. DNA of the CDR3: TGCAGCGTTGGACACACCTACGAGCAGTACTTC. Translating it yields CSVGHTYEQYF.